The rows below give T cell receptor beta chains drawn from one sample of a study of shared clonotypes between healthy human individuals. Libraries were prepared by immunoSEQ multiplex PCR; TCRdb keeps only in-frame clonotypes and omits some of them. The table has about 2 million clones, roughly 94% seen once. Sequencing used naive CD4+ T cells sorted from blood. These receptors were collected from a young man in good health. Both conserved end residues are part of each CDR3. A D gene is named only where the DNA matches it firmly. Not every row has a clone size; where given, it reads once, few, many or a size class.

.,few,TRBV10-3,TRBJ2-7,CASSLDYRREQYF,TGTGCCAGCAGTCTTGACTACCGTCGTGAGCAGTACTTC
TRBD1,.,TRBV28,TRBJ1-4,CASSLTGDEKLFF,TGTGCCAGCAGTTTGACAGGGGATGAAAAACTGTTTTTT
TRBD1,once,TRBV28,TRBJ1-5,CASSPPTGGNQPQHF,TGTGCCAGCAGCCCCCCGACAGGGGGGAATCAGCCCCAGCATTTT
.,.,TRBV11-1,TRBJ2-2,CASSSMTGNTGELFF,TGTGCCAGCAGCTCGATGACAGGAAACACCGGGGAGCTGTTTTTT
TRBD2,once,TRBV2,TRBJ2-2,CASTGTSTTGELFF,TGTGCCAGCACCGGGACTAGCACCACCGGGGAGCTGTTTTTT
TRBD2,.,TRBV7-9,TRBJ2-1,CASSSTEAGLIYNEQFF,TGTGCCAGCAGCTCGACTGAAGCGGGGCTCATTTACAATGAGCAGTTCTTC
.,.,TRBV28,TRBJ1-2,CASSNPGRYGYTF,TGTGCCAGCAGTAACCCAGGACGCTATGGCTACACCTTC
.,.,TRBV6-4,TRBJ1-4,CASSDGPIVANEKLFF,TGTGCCAGCAGTGACGGCCCCATCGTGGCCAATGAAAAACTGTTTTTT
TRBD1,.,TRBV28,TRBJ1-2,CASSLTDRGGYGYTF,TGTGCCAGCAGTTTAACCGACAGGGGGGGCTATGGCTACACCTTC
TRBD2,.,TRBV4-1,TRBJ2-1,CASSHIPGLDEQFF,TGCGCCAGCAGCCATATACCGGGACTAGATGAGCAGTTCTTC
TRBD2,.,TRBV4-1,TRBJ2-1,CASSQDPTSGALQFEFF,TGCGCCAGCAGCCAAGATCCGACTAGCGGGGCCCTCCAATTTGAGTTCTTC
.,.,TRBV7-2,TRBJ2-7,CASSGGRTGSSRYEQYF,TGTGCCAGCAGCGGCGGTCGCACCGGGAGTTCTAGGTACGAGCAGTACTTC
.,.,TRBV21-1,TRBJ2-7,CASSKSLMPRLAGELSYEQYF,TGTGCCAGCAGCAAATCCCTAATGCCGAGACTAGCGGGAGAACTCTCCTACGAGCAGTACTTC
TRBD2,once,TRBV4-3,TRBJ2-3,CASSQAPTSGLDTQYF,TGCGCCAGCAGCCAAGCCCCGACTAGCGGGCTAGATACGCAGTATTTT
TRBD2,.,TRBV5-1,TRBJ2-7,CASSLTSGTYEQYF,TGCGCCAGCAGCCTGACTAGCGGGACATATGAGCAGTACTTC
.,.,TRBV6-7,TRBJ2-7,CASSYRYEQYF,TGTGCCAGCAGTTATAGATACGAGCAGTACTTC
TRBD1,.,TRBV11-2,TRBJ1-3,CASRETGARGNTIYF,TGTGCCAGCAGAGAGACAGGGGCGAGAGGAAACACCATATATTTT
TRBD2,.,TRBV27,TRBJ2-5,CASRGGGGTREETQYF,TGTGCCAGCAGGGGTGGCGGGGGAACGAGAGAAGAGACCCAGTACTTC
.,.,TRBV7-9,TRBJ1-1,CASSLRTAEAFF,TGTGCCAGCAGCCTTCGGACAGCTGAAGCTTTCTTT
.,.,TRBV4-1,TRBJ1-1,CASSQPFYTEAFF,TGCGCCAGCAGCCAACCATTTTACACTGAAGCTTTCTTT
TRBD1,.,TRBV30,TRBJ2-3,CAWSVPGGKDTQYF,TGTGCCTGGAGTGTACCAGGGGGTAAAGATACGCAGTATTTT
TRBD1,.,TRBV6-5,TRBJ2-7,CASSYAQGAYEQYF,TGTGCCAGCAGTTACGCGCAGGGGGCCTACGAGCAGTACTTC
.,.,TRBV7-9,TRBJ2-1,CASSYREYNEQFF,TGTGCCAGCAGCTACCGGGAGTACAATGAGCAGTTCTTC
.,.,TRBV6-1,TRBJ2-7,CAAYSPTQGYEQYF,TGTGCCGCCTACTCGCCCACTCAGGGTTACGAGCAGTACTTC
.,.,TRBV5-6,TRBJ1-2,CASSQDIYGYTF,TGTGCCAGCAGCCAAGACATATACGGCTACACCTTC
.,.,TRBV2,TRBJ2-2,CASSEFGGYTGELFF,TGTGCCAGCAGTGAATTTGGGGGGTACACCGGGGAGCTGTTTTTT
.,.,TRBV5-1,TRBJ2-7,CASSRTQTASSYEQYF,TGCGCCAGCAGCCGGACGCAGACAGCCAGCTCCTACGAGCAGTACTTC
.,.,TRBV10-2,TRBJ1-5,CASSTGSNQPQHF,TGCGCCAGCAGCACAGGTAGCAATCAGCCCCAGCATTTT
.,.,TRBV9,TRBJ1-1,CASSPGNTEAFF,TGTGCCAGCAGCCCAGGTAACACTGAAGCTTTCTTT
TRBD1,.,TRBV5-1,TRBJ1-6,CASSLDPGTENSPLHF,TGCGCCAGCAGCTTGGATCCAGGGACAGAAAATTCACCCCTCCACTTT
.,.,TRBV28,TRBJ1-1,CASSLPNTEAFF,TGTGCCAGCAGTTTACCGAACACTGAAGCTTTCTTT
TRBD1,.,TRBV28,TRBJ1-1,CASSQDRGLQFASEAFF,TGTGCCAGCAGTCAGGACAGGGGGTTACAGTTTGCCTCTGAAGCTTTCTTT
.,.,TRBV19,TRBJ2-2,CASSMVLAGPGELFF,TGTGCCAGTAGTATGGTTCTCGCGGGACCCGGGGAGCTGTTTTTT
TRBD1,.,TRBV5-1,TRBJ2-3,CASSPGQGGTDTQYF,TGCGCCAGCAGCCCGGGACAGGGTGGGACAGATACGCAGTATTTT
TRBD1,.,TRBV27,TRBJ1-5,CASSSLTGNNPISNQPQHF,TGTGCCAGCAGTTCACTGACAGGGAATAACCCTATTAGCAATCAGCCCCAGCATTTT
.,.,TRBV28,TRBJ1-1,CASSWTENTEAFF,TGTGCCAGCAGTTGGACGGAGAACACTGAAGCTTTCTTT
TRBD1,.,TRBV2,TRBJ1-2,CASSLSGQVANYGYTF,TGTGCCAGCAGCCTTTCTGGACAGGTCGCTAACTATGGCTACACCTTC
.,.,TRBV2,TRBJ2-7,CASSLVFGQYF,TGTGCCAGCAGTCTGGTTTTTGGGCAGTACTTC
.,.,TRBV9,TRBJ1-4,CASTPGLSATNEKLFF,TGTGCCAGCACCCCTGGGTTGAGCGCAACTAATGAAAAACTGTTTTTT
.,.,TRBV18,TRBJ1-5,CASSATPGISDQPQHF,TGTGCCAGCTCAGCTACGCCAGGGATAAGCGATCAGCCCCAGCATTTT
TRBD1,.,TRBV19,TRBJ2-7,CASSPLGQGGYEQYF,TGTGCCAGTAGTCCTCTGGGACAGGGAGGCTACGAGCAGTACTTC
TRBD1,.,TRBV27,TRBJ1-1,CASGFQGVSGEAFF,TGTGCCAGCGGTTTCCAGGGGGTTTCGGGAGAAGCTTTCTTT
TRBD1,.,TRBV6-5,TRBJ1-5,CASSYTTGVNQPQHF,TGTGCCAGCAGTTACACGACAGGGGTCAATCAGCCCCAGCATTTT
TRBD1,.,TRBV5-1,TRBJ2-4,CASSQTGTATNIQYF,TGCGCCAGCAGTCAAACCGGGACAGCAACTAACATTCAGTACTTC
.,.,TRBV6-6,TRBJ1-4,CASSHGSAATNEKLFF,TGTGCCAGCAGCCACGGGTCTGCTGCAACTAATGAAAAACTGTTTTTT
.,.,TRBV5-1,TRBJ1-1,CASIEQGGTEAFF,TGCGCCAGCATCGAACAGGGCGGGACTGAAGCTTTCTTT